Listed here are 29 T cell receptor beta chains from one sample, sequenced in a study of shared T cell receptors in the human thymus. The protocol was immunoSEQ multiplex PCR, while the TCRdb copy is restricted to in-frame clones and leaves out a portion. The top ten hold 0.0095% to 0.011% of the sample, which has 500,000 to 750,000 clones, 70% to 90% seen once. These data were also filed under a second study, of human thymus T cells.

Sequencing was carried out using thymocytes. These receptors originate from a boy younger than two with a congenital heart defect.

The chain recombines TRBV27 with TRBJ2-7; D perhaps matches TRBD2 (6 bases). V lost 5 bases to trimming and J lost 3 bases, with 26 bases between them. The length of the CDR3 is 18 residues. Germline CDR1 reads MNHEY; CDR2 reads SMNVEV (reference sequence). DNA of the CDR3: TGTGCCAGCAGTCGCGGGACCTTCCAAAGTCCGTGGGACTACGAGCAGTACTTC. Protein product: CASSRGTFQSPWDYEQYF.

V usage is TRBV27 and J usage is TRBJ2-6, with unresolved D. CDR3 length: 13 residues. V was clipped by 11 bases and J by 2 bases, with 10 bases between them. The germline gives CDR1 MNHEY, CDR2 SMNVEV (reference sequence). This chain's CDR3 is CAAYLAGANVLTF. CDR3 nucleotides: TGTGCCGCCTACCTAGCTGGGGCCAACGTCCTGACTTTC.

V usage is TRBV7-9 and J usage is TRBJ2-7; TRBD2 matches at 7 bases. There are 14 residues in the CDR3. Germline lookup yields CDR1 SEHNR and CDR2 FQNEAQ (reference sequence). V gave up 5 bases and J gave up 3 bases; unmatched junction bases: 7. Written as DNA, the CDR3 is TGTGCCAGCAGCGGGGGGGGAGGAAGCTACGAGCAGTACTTC. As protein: CASSGGGGSYEQYF.

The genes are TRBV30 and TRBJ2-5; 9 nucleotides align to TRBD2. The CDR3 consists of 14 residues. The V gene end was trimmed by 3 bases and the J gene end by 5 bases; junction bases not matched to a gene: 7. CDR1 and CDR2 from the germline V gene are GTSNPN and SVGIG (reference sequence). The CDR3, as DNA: TGTGCCTGGAGATCGACTAGCGGAGAGGAGACCCAGTACTTC. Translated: CAWRSTSGEETQYF.

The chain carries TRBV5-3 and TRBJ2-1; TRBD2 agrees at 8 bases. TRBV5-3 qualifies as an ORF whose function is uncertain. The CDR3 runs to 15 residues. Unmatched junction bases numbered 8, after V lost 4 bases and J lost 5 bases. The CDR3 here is CARSDLTSAHNEQFF. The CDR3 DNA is TGTGCCAGAAGCGATCTGACTAGCGCGCACAATGAGCAGTTCTTC.

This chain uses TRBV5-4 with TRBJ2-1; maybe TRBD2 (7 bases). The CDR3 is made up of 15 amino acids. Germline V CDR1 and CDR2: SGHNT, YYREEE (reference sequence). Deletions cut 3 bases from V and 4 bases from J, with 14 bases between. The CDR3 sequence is CASSWGGASYNEQFF. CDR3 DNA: TGTGCCAGCAGCTGGGGGGGGGCGAGTTACAATGAGCAGTTCTTC.

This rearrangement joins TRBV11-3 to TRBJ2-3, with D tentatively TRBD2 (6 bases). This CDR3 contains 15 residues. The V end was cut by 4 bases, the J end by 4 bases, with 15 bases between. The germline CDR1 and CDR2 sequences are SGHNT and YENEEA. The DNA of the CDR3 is TGTGCCAGCAGCTCCCTCGGCGGGGAATCAGATACGCAGTATTTT. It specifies CASSSLGGESDTQYF.

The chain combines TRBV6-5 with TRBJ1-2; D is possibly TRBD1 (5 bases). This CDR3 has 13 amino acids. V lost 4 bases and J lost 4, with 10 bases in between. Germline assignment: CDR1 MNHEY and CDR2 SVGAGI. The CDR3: CASSLDKSYGYTF. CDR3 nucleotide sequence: TGTGCCAGCAGTTTGGACAAGAGCTATGGCTACACCTTC.

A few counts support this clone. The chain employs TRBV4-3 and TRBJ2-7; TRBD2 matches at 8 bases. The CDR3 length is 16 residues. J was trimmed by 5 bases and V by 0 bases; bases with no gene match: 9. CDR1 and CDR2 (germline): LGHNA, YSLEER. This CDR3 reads CASSQDLQRETNEQYF. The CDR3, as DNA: TGCGCCAGCAGCCAAGATCTGCAGCGGGAGACAAACGAGCAGTACTTC.

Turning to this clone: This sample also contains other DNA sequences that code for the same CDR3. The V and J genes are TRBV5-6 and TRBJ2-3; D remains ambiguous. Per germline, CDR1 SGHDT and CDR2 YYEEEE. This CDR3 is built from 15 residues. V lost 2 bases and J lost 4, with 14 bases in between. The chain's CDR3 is CASSLGRPPADTQYF. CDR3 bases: TGTGCCAGCAGCTTAGGCAGGCCCCCCGCAGATACGCAGTATTTT.

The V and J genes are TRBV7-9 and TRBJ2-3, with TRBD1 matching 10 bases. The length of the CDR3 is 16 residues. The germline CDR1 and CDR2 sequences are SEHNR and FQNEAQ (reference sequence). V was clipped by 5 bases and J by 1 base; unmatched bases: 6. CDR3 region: CASSPSGTGGTDTQYF. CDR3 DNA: TGTGCCAGCAGCCCTTCCGGGACAGGGGGCACAGATACGCAGTATTTT.

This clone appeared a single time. The CDR3 loop reads CASSLPGSGANVLTF. The CDR3 DNA reads TGTGCCAGCAGCCTCCCGGGCTCTGGGGCCAACGTCCTGACTTTC. The chain employs TRBV9 and TRBJ2-6; D is undetermined. Germline CDR1 reads SGDLS; CDR2 reads YYNGEE. The V and J ends lost 4 bases and 0 bases respectively, with 8 bases between them. The CDR3 totals 15 residues. The variable domain in full, with the rest retrieved from reference TRBV9 and TRBJ2-6, is DSGVTQTPKHLITATGQRVTLRCSPRSGDLSVYWYQQSLDQGLQFLIQYYNGEERAKGNILERFSAQQFPDLHSELNLSSLELGDSALYFCASSLPGSGANVLTFGAGSRLTVL.

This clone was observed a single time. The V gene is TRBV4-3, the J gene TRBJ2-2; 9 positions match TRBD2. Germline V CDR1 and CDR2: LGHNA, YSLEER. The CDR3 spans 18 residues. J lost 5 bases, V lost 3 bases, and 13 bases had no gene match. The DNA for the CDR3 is TGCGCCAGCAGCCAGCCCGCGGGGGGTAGCGGGAGAACCGGGGAGCTGTTTTTT. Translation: CASSQPAGGSGRTGELFF.

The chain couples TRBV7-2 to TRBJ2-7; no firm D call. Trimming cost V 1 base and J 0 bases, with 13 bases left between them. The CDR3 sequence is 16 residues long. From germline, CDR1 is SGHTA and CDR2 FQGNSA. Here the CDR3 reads CASSLGPSDLSYEQYF. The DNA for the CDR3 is TGTGCCAGCAGCTTAGGCCCCAGCGACCTCTCCTACGAGCAGTACTTC.

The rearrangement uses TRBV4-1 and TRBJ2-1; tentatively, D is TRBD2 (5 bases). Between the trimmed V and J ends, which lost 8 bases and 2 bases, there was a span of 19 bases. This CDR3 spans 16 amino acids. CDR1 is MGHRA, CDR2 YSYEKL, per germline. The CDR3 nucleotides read TGCGCCAGCTCATGGAGGAGGCTCGTCCCCTACAATGAGCAGTTCTTC. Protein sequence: CASSWRRLVPYNEQFF.

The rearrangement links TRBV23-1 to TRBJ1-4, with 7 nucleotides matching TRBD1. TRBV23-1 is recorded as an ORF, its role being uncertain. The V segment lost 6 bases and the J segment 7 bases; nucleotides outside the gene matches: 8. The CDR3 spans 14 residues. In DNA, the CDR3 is TGCGCCAGCAGGCTCCGAGGGGGCGGTGAAAAACTGTTTTTT. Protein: CASRLRGGGEKLFF.

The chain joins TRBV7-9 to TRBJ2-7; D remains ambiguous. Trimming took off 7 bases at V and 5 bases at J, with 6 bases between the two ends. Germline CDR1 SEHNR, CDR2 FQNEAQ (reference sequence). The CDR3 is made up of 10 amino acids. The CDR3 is CASTPDEQYF. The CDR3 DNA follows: TGTGCCAGCACCCCGGACGAGCAGTACTTC.

Here the CDR3 DNA reads TGTGCCAGCAGCCAGGGAGAGCGGGAGGACACAGATACGCAGTATTTT. Protein sequence: CASSQGEREDTDTQYF. The chain links TRBV9 to TRBJ2-3, with 9 bases fitting TRBD2. Germline CDR1 SGDLS, CDR2 YYNGEE. V trimming: 4 bases; J trimming: 2 bases; junction bases outside the gene matches: 8. The CDR3 loop spans 16 amino acids.

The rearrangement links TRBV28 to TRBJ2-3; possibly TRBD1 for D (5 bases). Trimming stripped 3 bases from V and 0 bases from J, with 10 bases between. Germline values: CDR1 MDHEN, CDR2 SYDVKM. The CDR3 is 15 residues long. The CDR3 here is CASSFEDKSTDTQYF. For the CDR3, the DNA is TGTGCCAGCAGTTTCGAGGACAAGAGCACAGATACGCAGTATTTT.

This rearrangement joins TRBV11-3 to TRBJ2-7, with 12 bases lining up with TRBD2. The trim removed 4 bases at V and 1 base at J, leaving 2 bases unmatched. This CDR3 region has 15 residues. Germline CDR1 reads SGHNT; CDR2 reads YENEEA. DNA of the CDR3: TGTGCCAGCAGCTCGACTAGCGGGAGTTCCTACGAGCAGTACTTC. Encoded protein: CASSSTSGSSYEQYF.

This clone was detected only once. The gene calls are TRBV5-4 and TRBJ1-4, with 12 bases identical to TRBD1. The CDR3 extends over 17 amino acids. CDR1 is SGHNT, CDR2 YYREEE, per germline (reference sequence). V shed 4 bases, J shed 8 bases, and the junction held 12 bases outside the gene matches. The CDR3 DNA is TGTGCCAGCAGCCCGGGACAGGGGGCGCGGGGGGGCGAAAAACTGTTTTTT. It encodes CASSPGQGARGGEKLFF.

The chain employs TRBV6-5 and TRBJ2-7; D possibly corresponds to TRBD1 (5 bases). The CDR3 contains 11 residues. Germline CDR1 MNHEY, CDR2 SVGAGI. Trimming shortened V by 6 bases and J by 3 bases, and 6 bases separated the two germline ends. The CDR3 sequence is CASRTDYEQYF. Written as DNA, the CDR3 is TGTGCCAGCAGGACAGACTACGAGCAGTACTTC.

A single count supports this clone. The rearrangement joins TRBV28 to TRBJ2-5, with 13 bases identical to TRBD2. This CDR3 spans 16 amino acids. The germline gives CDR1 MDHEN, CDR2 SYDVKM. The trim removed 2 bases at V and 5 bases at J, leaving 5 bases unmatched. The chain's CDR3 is CASSLRTSGSWETQYF. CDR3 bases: TGTGCCAGCAGTTTAAGGACTAGCGGGAGTTGGGAGACCCAGTACTTC.

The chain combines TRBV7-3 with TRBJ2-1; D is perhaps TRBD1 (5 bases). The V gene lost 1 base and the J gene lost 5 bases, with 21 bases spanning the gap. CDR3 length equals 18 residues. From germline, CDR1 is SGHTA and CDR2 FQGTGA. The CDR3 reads CASSLKGAAAGLNNEQFF. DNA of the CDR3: TGTGCCAGCAGCTTAAAAGGGGCGGCGGCAGGGCTGAACAATGAGCAGTTCTTC.

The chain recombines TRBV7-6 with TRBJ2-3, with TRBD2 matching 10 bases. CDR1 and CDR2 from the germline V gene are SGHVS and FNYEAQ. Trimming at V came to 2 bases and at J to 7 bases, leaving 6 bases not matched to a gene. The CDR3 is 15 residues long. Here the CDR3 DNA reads TGTGCCAGCAGCTTACCTAGCGGGAGTGCGCATACGCAGTATTTT. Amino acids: CASSLPSGSAHTQYF.

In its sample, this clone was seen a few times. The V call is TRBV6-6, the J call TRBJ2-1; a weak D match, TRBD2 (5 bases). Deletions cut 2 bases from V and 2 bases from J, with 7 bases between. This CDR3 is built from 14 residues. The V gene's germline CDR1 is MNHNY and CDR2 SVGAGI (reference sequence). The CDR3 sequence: CASSYGGPYNEQFF. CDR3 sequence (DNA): TGTGCCAGCAGTTACGGCGGGCCCTACAATGAGCAGTTCTTC.

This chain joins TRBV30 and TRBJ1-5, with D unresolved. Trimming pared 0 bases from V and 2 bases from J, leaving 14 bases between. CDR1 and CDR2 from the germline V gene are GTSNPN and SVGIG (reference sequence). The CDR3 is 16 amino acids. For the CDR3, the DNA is TGTGCCTGGAGTGTACCGTGGCAGGATGGCAATCAGCCCCAGCATTTT. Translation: CAWSVPWQDGNQPQHF.

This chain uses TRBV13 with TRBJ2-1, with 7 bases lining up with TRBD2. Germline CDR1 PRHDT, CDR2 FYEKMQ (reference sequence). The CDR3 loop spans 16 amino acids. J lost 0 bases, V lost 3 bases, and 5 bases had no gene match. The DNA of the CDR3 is TGTGCCAGCAGCTTTCTACTAGCGTCCTCCTACAATGAGCAGTTCTTC. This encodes CASSFLLASSYNEQFF.

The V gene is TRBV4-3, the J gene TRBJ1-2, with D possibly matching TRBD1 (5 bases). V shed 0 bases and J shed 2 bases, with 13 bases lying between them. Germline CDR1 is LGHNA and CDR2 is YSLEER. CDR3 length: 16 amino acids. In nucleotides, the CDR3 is TGCGCCAGCAGCCAAGACTTGGCAGGGCCAAACTATGGCTACACCTTC. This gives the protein CASSQDLAGPNYGYTF.